This T cell receptor (beta chain) was identified during a study of beta chain features in type 1 diabetes. Isolated RNA was reverse transcribed in full, so expressed TCRB transcripts were sequenced. The data were produced by immunoSEQ multiplex PCR, yet TCRdb's version contains in-frame clones alone and is incomplete. The sample includes tens of thousands of clones, 45% to 50% seen only once; the top ten take 0.55% to 0.8%. This clone was counted between two and nine times. Its target is not known. Researchers reported sorting CD4+ naive, central memory, regulatory and stem cell-like memory cells via CD45RO/CCR7/CD25/CD127/CD95/CD27. Findings and caveats of the study: For Type 1 diabetes patients, all four CD4+ subsets carried TCRB CDR3s that were moderately but significantly shorter.

This TCR derives from a man under 40 with type 1 diabetes. The source material was central memory CD4+ T cells from blood.

This chain's CDR3 is CASSLWQGAETQYF. CDR3 in DNA: TGCGCCAGCAGCTTGTGGCAGGGGGCTGAGACCCAGTACTTC. The chain links TRBV5-1 to TRBJ2-5; TRBD1 matches at 8 bases. The CDR3 is 14 amino acids. Germline V gene lookup returns CDR1 SGHRS and CDR2 YFSETQ. Unmatched junction bases numbered 4, after V lost 1 base and J lost 5 bases.